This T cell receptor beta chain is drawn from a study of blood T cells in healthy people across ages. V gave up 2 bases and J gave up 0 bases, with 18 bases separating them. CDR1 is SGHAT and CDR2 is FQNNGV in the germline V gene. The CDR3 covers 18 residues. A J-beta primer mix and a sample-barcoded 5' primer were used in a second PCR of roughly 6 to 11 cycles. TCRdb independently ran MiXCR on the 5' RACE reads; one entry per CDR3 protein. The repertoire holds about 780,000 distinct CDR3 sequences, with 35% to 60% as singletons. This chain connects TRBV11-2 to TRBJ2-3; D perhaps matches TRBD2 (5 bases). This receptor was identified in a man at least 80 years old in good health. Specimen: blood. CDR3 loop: CASSLTASGEFSTDTQYF. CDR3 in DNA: TGTGCCAGCAGCTTAACGGCGTCCGGGGAGTTTAGCACAGATACGCAGTATTTT.